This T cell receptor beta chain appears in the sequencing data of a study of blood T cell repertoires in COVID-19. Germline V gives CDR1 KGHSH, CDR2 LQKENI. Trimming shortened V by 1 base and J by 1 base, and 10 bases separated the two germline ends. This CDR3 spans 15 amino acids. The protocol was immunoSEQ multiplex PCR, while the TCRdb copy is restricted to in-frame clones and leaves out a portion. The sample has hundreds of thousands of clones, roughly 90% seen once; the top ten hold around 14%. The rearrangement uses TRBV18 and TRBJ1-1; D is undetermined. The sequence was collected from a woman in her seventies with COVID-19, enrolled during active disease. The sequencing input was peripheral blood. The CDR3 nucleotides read TGTGCCAGCTCACCACTGGTGGCCCCGAACACTGAAGCTTTCTTT. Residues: CASSPLVAPNTEAFF. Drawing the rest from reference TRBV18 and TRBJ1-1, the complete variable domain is NAGVMQNPRHLVRRRGQEARLRCSPMKGHSHVYWYRQLPEEGLKFMVYLQKENIIDESGMPKERFSAEFPKEGPSILRIQQVVRGDSAAYFCASSPLVAPNTEAFFGQGTRLTVV.